This TCR beta chain emerged from a study of T cells in localized non-small cell lung cancer. Assay: immunoSEQ multiplex PCR; the TCRdb copy retains only in-frame clones and omits some. The table lists 3,000 or so clones, around 30% of them singletons, with roughly 9.3% in the top ten. Overall study findings and caveats: Uninvolved adjacent lung, not tumor, had the highest T cell clonality.

The count of this clone is one. The antigen remains undetermined. The sequenced sample was lung tumor tissue, obtained before any cancer treatment. This sequence was found in a man aged 40 to 69 with stage I lung adenocarcinoma.

CDR3 region: CASSIYHSNQPQHF. The DNA of the CDR3 is TGTGCCAGTAGTATTTACCATTCCAATCAGCCCCAGCATTTT. The chain employs TRBV19 and TRBJ1-5; D gene unclear. V lost 3 bases and J lost 3, with 9 bases in between. There are 14 residues in the CDR3. The germline V gene encodes CDR1 LNHDA and CDR2 SQIVND (reference sequence).